The present entry profiles one T cell receptor (beta chain) with its context. The data are from a study of blood T cell repertoires in COVID-19. Study background: The United States, Italy and Spain supplied acute and convalescent COVID-19 samples. The cDNA or gDNA used as material had been derived from T cells, B-cell-depleted T cells, or PBMCs.

In the original workflow: Amplification with reference gene primers provided the estimates of nucleated cell counts. Method: immunoSEQ multiplex PCR; TCRdb's copy keeps in-frame clones and lacks some. For V, J and clone size, that table is used; D and trimming come from the DNA. Here the sample spans approximately 280,000 clones, 75% to 90% being singletons. Germline loops: CDR1 SGHNT, CDR2 YYREEE (reference sequence). V lost 7 bases and J 4 bases, leaving 18 bases between the germline ends. This CDR3 has 15 amino acids. J is TRBJ1-3 and V is TRBV5-4, with D possibly TRBD1 on 6 matching bases. Source material: peripheral blood. The receptor comes from a woman aged 70-85 years with acute or convalescent COVID-19. The chain's CDR3 is CASSRGGAGGNTIYF. CDR3 bases: TGTGCCAGCTCACGAGGGGGGGCTGGCGGAAACACCATATATTTT.